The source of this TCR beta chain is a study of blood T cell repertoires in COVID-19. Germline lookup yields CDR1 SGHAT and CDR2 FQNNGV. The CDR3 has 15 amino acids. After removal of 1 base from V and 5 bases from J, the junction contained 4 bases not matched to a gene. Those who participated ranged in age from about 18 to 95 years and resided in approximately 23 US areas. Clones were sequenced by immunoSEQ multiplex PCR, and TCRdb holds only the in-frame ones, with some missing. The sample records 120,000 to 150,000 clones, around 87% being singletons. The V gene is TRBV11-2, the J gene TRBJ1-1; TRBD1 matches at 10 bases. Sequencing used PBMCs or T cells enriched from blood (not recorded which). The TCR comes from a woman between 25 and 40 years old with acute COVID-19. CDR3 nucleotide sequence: TGTGCCAGCAGCTTAGTGAGGGACAGGGGAACTGAAGCTTTCTTT. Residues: CASSLVRDRGTEAFF.